This entry lists 6 T cell receptor beta chains sequenced from one sample in a study of T cells in Graves' hyperthyroidism and ophthalmopathy. Regions amplified from RNA transcripts were the TCR beta CDR3 regions. Using the HTBI primer set, a first-round RT-PCR was run on the TCR CDR3. TCRdb independently ran MiXCR on the multiplex PCR reads; one entry per CDR3 protein. Of about 660,000 distinct CDR3 sequences listed, just under 45% are singletons. Sequencing used peripheral blood or thyroid tissue (not recorded which). The receptors stem from an adult man with Graves' disease, either hyperthyroidism or ophthalmopathy (not recorded which).

This clonotype was observed at least ten times. This rearrangement joins TRBV7-2 to TRBJ2-7; D unclear. The germline V and J ends were trimmed by 3 bases and 3 bases, with 18 bases remaining between them. The CDR3 runs to 16 residues. Germline V gives CDR1 SGHTA, CDR2 FQGNSA. The CDR3 nucleotides read TGTGCCAGCAGCTTCCTGTCGGCGGCACCCCTCTACGAGCAGTACTTC. Amino acids: CASSFLSAAPLYEQYF.

This clonotype was recorded many times. V is TRBV12-3 or TRBV12-4 and J is TRBJ1-6, with 7 bases fitting TRBD1. CDR3 length equals 14 residues. Trimming removed 8 bases from V and 7 bases from J; junction bases left unmatched: 8. The CDR3 protein is CASGRQGENSPLHF. CDR3 in DNA: TGTGCCAGCGGTAGACAGGGTGAAAATTCACCCCTCCACTTT.

The chain combines TRBV7-6 with TRBJ1-1; a weak D match, TRBD1 (5 bases). Germline V gene sequence: CDR1 SGHVS, CDR2 FNYEAQ. The CDR3 consists of 12 residues. V lost 2 bases, J lost 7 bases, and 8 bases lay in between. The DNA of the CDR3 is TGTGCCAGCAGCTTATTCGACAGTGAAGCTTTCTTT. It codes for CASSLFDSEAFF.

In the case of this clonotype: A much larger clone differs from this one at a single base, so this may be a read error. The chain links TRBV10-1 to TRBJ2-5, with D uncertain. The length of the CDR3 is 8 residues. The germline V and J ends were trimmed by 10 bases and 8 bases, with 5 bases remaining between them. The V gene's germline CDR1 is WNHNN and CDR2 SYGVQD (reference sequence). The CDR3, as DNA: TGCGCCACCCCTACCCAGTACTTC. It specifies CATPTQYF.

This chain links TRBV7-9 with TRBJ2-5; no clear D. The CDR3 spans 15 residues. V dropped 3 bases and J dropped 2 bases, with 13 bases sitting between them. CDR1 and CDR2 from the germline V gene are SEHNR and FQNEAQ (reference sequence). CDR3 nucleotide sequence: TGTGCCAGCAGCTTGGTGGGGTCGGAGCAAGAGACCCAGTACTTC. It encodes CASSLVGSEQETQYF.

Of note for this clonotype: This may be a read error, as it is one base from a much larger clone. The gene calls are TRBV29-1 and TRBJ2-5; the D call may be TRBD1 or TRBD2 (6 bases each). V lost 1 base to trimming and J lost 1 base, with 10 bases between them. The germline V gene has CDR1 SQVTM and CDR2 ANQGSEA. This CDR3 spans 14 amino acids. DNA for the CDR3: TGCAGCGTTGAAGGCGGGACAATCCAAGAGACCCAGTACTTC. As protein: CSVEGGTIQETQYF.